These 16 T cell receptor beta chains came from one sample sequenced in a study of T cell repertoires in cytomegalovirus infection. No antigen is known for these receptors. TCRdb re-called the reads through MiXCR, storing one row per CDR3 protein. The sample includes some 700,000 distinct CDR3 sequences, around 31% seen only once; the top ten take over 15%. Here the sequenced sample was cultured PBMCs, taken from culture after CMV antigen stimulation. The receptors come from a human donor in good health (CMV status not recorded). Some clones in this sample may be carry-over from other donors' samples.

The chain employs TRBV10-3 and TRBJ2-3, with TRBD2 matching over 11 bases. The CDR3 covers 18 residues. The trim removed 5 bases at V and 0 bases at J, leaving 10 bases unmatched. CDR1 and CDR2 from the germline V gene are ENHRY and SYGVKD. The CDR3 sequence: CAISPASGGPQSTDTQYF. DNA for the CDR3: TGTGCCATCAGTCCGGCTAGCGGGGGGCCACAAAGCACAGATACGCAGTATTTT.

In its sample, this clonotype was seen a few times. The J gene is TRBJ2-7, the V gene TRBV11-2; no firm D call. The CDR3 spans 12 residues. Trimming removed 0 bases from V and 4 bases from J, with 4 bases in between. CDR1 SGHAT and CDR2 FQNNGV come from the germline V gene. The CDR3 region is CASSLDEYEQYF. The CDR3 DNA sequence: TGTGCCAGCAGCTTAGACGAGTACGAGCAGTACTTC.

The chain joins TRBV19 to TRBJ1-1, with D hard to call. Trimming cost V 4 bases and J 2 bases, with 23 bases left between them. CDR3 length: 18 amino acids. Germline V gene data show CDR1 as LNHDA and CDR2 as SQIVND (reference sequence). In DNA, the CDR3 is TGTGCCAGTAGTACCTCTTTGGGCTCAGTGCCATTAAACACTGAAGCTTTCTTT. This encodes CASSTSLGSVPLNTEAFF.

This clonotype was recorded at least ten times. J is TRBJ1-6 and V is TRBV5-1; 7 nucleotides agree with TRBD1. The V and J ends lost 4 bases and 7 bases, in that order; junction bases with no gene match: 5. Looked up from germline, CDR1 is SGHRS and CDR2 is YFSETQ. The CDR3 totals 14 residues. CDR3 nucleotide sequence: TGCGCCAGCAGCGTGGGACAGAGGAATTCACCCCTCCACTTT. This codes for CASSVGQRNSPLHF.

This clonotype showed up just a few times. The chain recombines TRBV7-8 with TRBJ2-7; unclear D gene. V gave up 4 bases and J gave up 3 bases, with 13 bases separating them. Germline lookup yields CDR1 SGHVS and CDR2 FQNEAQ. CDR3 length: 14 residues. The CDR3 DNA is TGTGCCAGCAGCTCACCCGCGGAGTACTACGAGCAGTACTTC. Translation: CASSSPAEYYEQYF.

This clonotype has just a few counts. The chain carries TRBV11-2 and TRBJ1-1, with D possibly being TRBD1 (5 bases). This CDR3 comprises 19 residues. Trimming shortened V by 2 bases and J by 0 bases, and 22 bases separated the two germline ends. Germline CDR1 is SGHAT and CDR2 is FQNNGV. This chain's CDR3 is CASSLRSLQGLNLNTEAFF. CDR3 bases: TGTGCCAGCAGCTTAAGGTCCCTTCAGGGACTAAATTTGAACACTGAAGCTTTCTTT. Together with reference TRBV11-2 and TRBJ1-1, the CDR3 gives the full variable domain: EAGVAQSPRYKIIEKRQSVAFWCNPISGHATLYWYQQILGQGPKLLIQFQNNGVVDDSQLPKDRFSAERLKGVDSTLKIQPAKLEDSAVYLCASSLRSLQGLNLNTEAFFGQGTRLTVV.

This clonotype has a single count. V is TRBV11-2 and J is TRBJ1-2; no firm D call. CDR1 SGHAT and CDR2 FQNNGV come from the germline V gene. The CDR3 loop spans 15 amino acids. The V end was cut by 11 bases, the J end by 2 bases, with 21 bases between. In DNA, the CDR3 is TGTGCCGCCAACTCTCGTCCCCTTCAAAACTATGGCTACACCTTC. It yields the protein CAANSRPLQNYGYTF.

The table lists this clonotype with a few counts. V usage is TRBV2 and J usage is TRBJ1-5; D is perhaps TRBD1 (6 bases). V was shortened by 4 bases and J by 5 bases, with 12 bases between the two germline ends. This CDR3 contains 14 residues. Germline V lookup: CDR1 SNHLY, CDR2 FYNNEI. CDR3 region: CASSADRLDQPQHF. Here the CDR3 DNA reads TGTGCCAGCAGTGCAGACAGGTTGGATCAGCCCCAGCATTTT.

This clonotype was seen a few times. The chain is built from TRBV11-2 and TRBJ2-3; 7 bases match TRBD2. This CDR3 has 16 residues. J gave up 2 bases and V 3 bases, and 8 bases lay outside the gene matches. The germline V gene encodes CDR1 SGHAT and CDR2 FQNNGV. CDR3 amino acids: CASSFRGREPTDTQYF. In DNA form, the CDR3 reads TGTGCCAGCAGCTTTCGTGGGAGGGAACCCACAGATACGCAGTATTTT.

This clonotype was observed at least ten times. At one of its ends the junction is not consistent with the germline gene, which may arise from a read error. This chain links TRBV7-6 with TRBJ2-1, with D tentatively TRBD1 or TRBD2 (5 bases each). The CDR3 runs to 13 residues. In germline, CDR1 is SGHVS, CDR2 FNYEAQ. The CDR3 reads CASSLAWGNEQFF. In nucleotides, the CDR3 is TGTGCCAGCAGTTTAGCGTGGGGGAATGAGCAGTTCTTC.

The sample holds a few counts of this clonotype. The chain carries TRBV7-2 and TRBJ2-5; 10 bases align to TRBD1. CDR1 is SGHTA, CDR2 FQGNSA, per germline. This CDR3 contains 14 residues. The V segment lost 2 bases and the J segment 5 bases; nucleotides outside the gene matches: 2. CDR3 loop: CASSLSDRGETQYF. CDR3 sequence (DNA): TGTGCCAGCAGCTTATCGGACAGGGGGGAGACCCAGTACTTC.

The chain has TRBV20-1 and TRBJ2-5, with 8 positions matching TRBD1. CDR1 and CDR2 (germline): DFQATT, SNEGSKA (reference sequence). The CDR3 has 14 amino acids. The CDR3 loop reads CSPDHRGDQETQYF. The CDR3 bases are TGCAGCCCCGACCACAGGGGGGACCAAGAGACCCAGTACTTC.

Only one count was recorded for this clonotype. The gene calls are TRBV2 and TRBJ1-1; D unclear. The CDR3 covers 14 residues. Germline CDR1 is SNHLY and CDR2 is FYNNEI. The ends were cut back, 3 bases at V and 6 bases at J, with 14 bases in the middle. The CDR3 loop is CASSEDWTTSEAFF. Written as DNA, the CDR3 is TGTGCCAGCAGTGAGGACTGGACGACTTCTGAAGCTTTCTTT.

V usage is TRBV12-3 or TRBV12-4 and J usage is TRBJ2-1, with D hard to call. Trimming shortened V by 8 bases and J by 4 bases, and 9 bases separated the two germline ends. This CDR3 spans 12 amino acids. The CDR3 sequence is CASPFVYNEQFF. DNA of the CDR3: TGTGCCAGCCCTTTCGTGTACAATGAGCAGTTCTTC.

The CDR3 here is CASSLGGLGNSPLHF. The CDR3 region has the DNA TGTGCCAGCAGCTTAGGCGGACTAGGTAATTCACCCCTCCACTTT. The chain employs TRBV7-2 and TRBJ1-6; the D is unclear. This CDR3 comprises 15 residues. V lost 1 base to trimming and J lost 6 bases, with 10 bases between them. Germline V lookup: CDR1 SGHTA, CDR2 FQGNSA.

This clonotype appeared many times. The rearrangement links TRBV7-2 to TRBJ2-7; D assignment may be TRBD1 or TRBD2 (8 bases each). The germline V and J ends were trimmed by 9 bases and 0 bases, with 27 bases remaining between them. Germline V lookup: CDR1 SGHTA, CDR2 FQGNSA. This CDR3 is built from 18 residues. The CDR3, as DNA: TGTGCCAGAAACAGGGGGGAGGGCCTAGCGGGCACCTCCTACGAGCAGTACTTC. It encodes CARNRGEGLAGTSYEQYF.